Shown below are 21 T cell receptor beta chains from a single sample sequenced in a study of T cell clonotyping in hematopoietic cell transplantation. This table comes from immunoSEQ multiplex PCR, and its TCRdb copy is limited to in-frame clones, with some not included. The table has 4,000 to 4,500 clones, roughly 94% seen once. This specimen consisted of PBMCs, obtained 30 days after allogeneic stem cell transplant. All receptors derive from a male patient aged 50 or older who had an allogeneic stem cell transplant from a related donor, so the T cells may come from the graft donor. Some clones in this sample may be carry-over from other donors' samples.

This clone showed up just once. The chain couples TRBV11-3 to TRBJ2-3; 7 bases map to TRBD1. V shed 1 base and J 4 bases; nucleotides not matched to a gene: 5. This CDR3 comprises 15 residues. Germline V gives CDR1 SGHNT, CDR2 YENEEA. This CDR3 reads CASSLGTTGPDTQYF. CDR3 DNA sequence: TGTGCCAGCAGCTTAGGGACGACAGGGCCAGATACGCAGTATTTT.

J is TRBJ2-1 and V is TRBV25-1; 8 bases line up with TRBD1. From germline, CDR1 is MGHDK and CDR2 SYGVNS. V lost 6 bases to trimming and J lost 8 bases; unmatched junction nucleotides: 6. The CDR3 sequence is 13 residues long. The CDR3 protein is CASRQGVVDEQFF. The DNA for the CDR3 is TGTGCCAGCAGACAGGGGGTCGTCGATGAGCAGTTCTTC. Based on the CDR3 plus reference TRBV25-1 and TRBJ2-1, the full variable domain is EADIYQTPRYLVIGTGKKITLECSQTMGHDKMYWYQQDPGMELHLIHYSYGVNSTEKGDLSSESTVSRIRTEHFPLTLESARPSHTSQYLCASRQGVVDEQFFGPGTRLTVL.

V gene TRBV7-2 combines with J gene TRBJ2-7, with 8 bases that match TRBD2. From germline, CDR1 is SGHTA and CDR2 FQGNSA. The V and J ends lost 1 base and 0 bases, in that order; junction bases with no gene match: 5. CDR3 length equals 16 residues. This chain's CDR3 is CASSLVSLAGSYEQYF. CDR3 sequence (DNA): TGTGCCAGCAGCTTAGTTTCCCTAGCGGGCTCCTACGAGCAGTACTTC.

The rearrangement joins TRBV4-1 to TRBJ2-7; a weak D match, TRBD2 (6 bases). Germline V CDR1 and CDR2: MGHRA, YSYEKL. This CDR3 region has 13 residues. Trimming cost V 1 base and J 12 bases, with 16 bases left between them. CDR3 loop: CASSQATSYPLYF. The CDR3 coding sequence is TGCGCCAGCAGCCAAGCCACTAGCTACCCCCTGTACTTC.

In this sample, this clone turned up once. The CDR3 sequence is CASSQRVKGGELFF. CDR3 bases: TGTGCCAGCAGCCAGCGGGTTAAGGGCGGGGAGCTGTTTTTT. This chain uses TRBV14 with TRBJ2-2; TRBD2 might be the D (5 bases). Trimming took off 3 bases at V and 7 bases at J, with 12 bases between the two ends. The germline gives CDR1 SGHDN, CDR2 FVKESK. The CDR3 sequence is 14 residues long.

This chain uses TRBV30 with TRBJ2-3; D uncertain. The CDR3 has 11 amino acids. In germline, CDR1 is GTSNPN, CDR2 SVGIG (reference sequence). The ends were cut back, 2 bases at V and 5 bases at J, with 5 bases in the middle. CDR3 nucleotides: TGTGCCTGGAGTCTAAGAGATACGCAGTATTTT. Translation: CAWSLRDTQYF.

V gene TRBV11-1 combines with J gene TRBJ2-4; TRBD2 matches at 8 bases. Trimming took 2 bases from V and 9 from J; bases not matched to a gene: 15. Per germline, CDR1 SGHAT and CDR2 FQDESV (reference sequence). The CDR3 spans 17 residues. The CDR3 here is CASSLSIAGTLKVIQYF. The CDR3 region has the DNA TGTGCCAGCAGCTTATCGATAGCGGGGACCCTAAAGGTCATTCAGTACTTC.

Only one count was recorded for this clone. This rearrangement joins TRBV6-6 to TRBJ1-2; weak D call: TRBD1 (5 bases). Germline CDR1 reads MNHNY; CDR2 reads SVGAGI (reference sequence). The CDR3 is 15 residues long. Trimming pared 0 bases from V and 0 bases from J, leaving 8 bases between. The CDR3 loop reads CASSYSRQTNYGYTF. DNA of the CDR3: TGTGCCAGCAGTTACTCTCGACAGACTAACTATGGCTACACCTTC.

The V gene is TRBV6-1, the J gene TRBJ1-6; D gene uncertain. This CDR3 comprises 14 residues. V shed 3 bases and J shed 8 bases, with 11 bases lying between them. Germline loops: CDR1 MNHNS, CDR2 SASEGT. CDR3 coding DNA: TGTGCCAGCAGTGAGGCGGGTGGGGATTCACCCCTCCACTTT. Translating it yields CASSEAGGDSPLHF.

This clone was seen once. V usage is TRBV11-2 and J usage is TRBJ2-7; tentatively, D is TRBD1 (5 bases). V lost 5 bases and J lost 5, with 25 bases in between. CDR1 and CDR2 (germline): SGHAT, FQNNGV. CDR3 size: 17 residues. CDR3 sequence: CASSPGRREGKGNEQYF. The DNA for the CDR3 is TGTGCCAGCAGCCCAGGGCGAAGAGAAGGGAAGGGCAACGAGCAGTACTTC.

The genes are TRBV6-1 and TRBJ1-4, with D maybe TRBD1 (5 bases). The CDR3 length is 20 residues. V dropped 0 bases and J dropped 6 bases, with 26 bases sitting between them. From germline, CDR1 is MNHNS and CDR2 SASEGT. CDR3 region: CASSEAYDGAAWGWDEKLFF. The CDR3 DNA follows: TGTGCCAGCAGTGAAGCATATGATGGGGCAGCTTGGGGGTGGGATGAAAAACTGTTTTTT.

This chain uses TRBV5-1 with TRBJ1-5, with D perhaps TRBD1 (5 bases). Deletions cut 0 bases from V and 4 bases from J, with 8 bases between. Germline CDR1 reads SGHRS; CDR2 reads YFSETQ. The CDR3 sequence is 14 residues long. The CDR3 reads CASSLGGINQPQHF. The CDR3 DNA follows: TGCGCCAGCAGCTTGGGGGGCATTAATCAGCCCCAGCATTTT. Variable domain in full (rest from reference TRBV5-1 and TRBJ1-5): KAGVTQTPRYLIKTRGQQVTLSCSPISGHRSVSWYQQTPGQGLQFLFEYFSETQRNKGNFPGRFSGRQFSNSRSEMNVSTLELGDSALYLCASSLGGINQPQHFGDGTRLSIL.

The rearrangement joins TRBV27 to TRBJ1-5; possibly TRBD1 for D (6 bases). From germline, CDR1 is MNHEY and CDR2 SMNVEV (reference sequence). V was trimmed by 8 bases and J by 3 bases, leaving 20 bases between them. The CDR3 is 16 amino acids. CDR3 coding DNA: TGTGCCAGCCGCCTAAATGGGGGGGGCTACAATCAGCCCCAGCATTTT. Amino acids: CASRLNGGGYNQPQHF.

The chain has TRBV5-6 and TRBJ1-1; D gene uncertain. The CDR3 has 13 residues. Trimming cost V 3 bases and J 14 bases, with 20 bases left between them. The germline CDR1 and CDR2 sequences are SGHDT and YYEEEE. The CDR3 region is CASSYGTVEAFFF. The CDR3 coding sequence is TGTGCCAGCAGCTACGGCACGGTTGAAGCTTTCTTCTTT. Full variable domain (missing parts from reference TRBV5-6 and TRBJ1-1): DAGVTQSPTHLIKTRGQQVTLRCSPKSGHDTVSWYQQALGQGPQFIFQYYEEEERQRGNFPDRFSGHQFPNYSSELNVNALLLGDSALYLCASSYGTVEAFFFGQGTRLTVV.

This clone was detected once. A junction end diverges from the germline sequence, so it may reflect a read error. The chain uses TRBV4-1 and TRBJ1-3; D is unresolved. Germline values: CDR1 MGHRA, CDR2 YSYEKL. The length of the CDR3 is 14 residues. Here the CDR3 DNA reads TGCGCCAGCAGCCAAGAAGAAAGTGGAGAAATAAAGCATTTT. Translated, it gives CASSQEESGEIKHF.

The chain links TRBV9 to TRBJ2-7; 7 nucleotides align to TRBD1. The CDR3 runs 13 residues. CDR1 and CDR2 from the germline V gene are SGDLS and YYNGEE. Trimming removed 0 bases from V and 6 bases from J; junction bases left unmatched: 3. CDR3 nucleotides: TGTGCCAGCAGCGTAGGGGACAGTCTCGAGCAGTACTTC. Translating gives CASSVGDSLEQYF.

The CDR3 bases are TGTGCCAGCAGCTTAAGAGATGGTTTATCAGGGGCCAACGTCCTGACTTTC. Translating it yields CASSLRDGLSGANVLTF. This chain uses TRBV7-2 with TRBJ2-6; no reliable D call. Germline CDR1 reads SGHTA; CDR2 reads FQGNSA. The CDR3 has 17 residues. V was clipped by 2 bases and J by 4 bases, with 15 bases between them.

The chain has TRBV27 and TRBJ1-5; unclear D gene. The germline V gene encodes CDR1 MNHEY and CDR2 SMNVEV (reference sequence). This CDR3 has 13 amino acids. With 7 bases removed from V and 5 bases from J, the gap between germline ends came to 12 bases. As DNA, the CDR3 is TGTGCCAGCACCGGGAGACCCGATCAGCCCCAGCATTTT. It is translated as CASTGRPDQPQHF.

The chain carries TRBV7-2 and TRBJ2-7; 9 bases map to TRBD1. There are 16 residues in the CDR3. Germline lookup yields CDR1 SGHTA and CDR2 FQGNSA. After removal of 8 bases from V and 1 base from J, the junction contained 12 bases not matched to a gene. The CDR3, as DNA: TGTGCCAGCTCCCCCAGGCCACAGGGGGCATCCTACGAGCAGTACTTC. Translating it yields CASSPRPQGASYEQYF.

CDR3 sequence reads: CASGAIGSSYNEQFF. CDR3 bases: TGTGCCAGCGGGGCTATCGGGAGCTCCTACAATGAGCAGTTCTTC. The rearrangement joins TRBV2 to TRBJ2-1; D is possibly TRBD2 (6 bases). The V gene lost 8 bases and the J gene lost 0 bases, with 14 bases spanning the gap. Germline V gene sequence: CDR1 SNHLY, CDR2 FYNNEI. This CDR3 has 15 amino acids.

V gene TRBV7-8 combines with J gene TRBJ2-3; possible D gene TRBD2, 7 bases. CDR1 and CDR2 (germline): SGHVS, FQNEAQ. V dropped 2 bases and J dropped 3 bases, with 18 bases sitting between them. This CDR3 contains 17 residues. The CDR3 spells CASSLMGGGAGTDTQYF. For the CDR3, the DNA is TGTGCCAGCAGCTTAATGGGAGGGGGGGCAGGAACAGATACGCAGTATTTT. The variable domain in full, completed from reference TRBV7-8 and TRBJ2-3, reads GAGVSQSPRYKVAKRGQDVALRCDPISGHVSLFWYQQALGQGPEFLTYFQNEAQLDKSGLPSDRFFAERPEGSVSTLKIQRTQQEDSAVYLCASSLMGGGAGTDTQYFGPGTRLTVL.